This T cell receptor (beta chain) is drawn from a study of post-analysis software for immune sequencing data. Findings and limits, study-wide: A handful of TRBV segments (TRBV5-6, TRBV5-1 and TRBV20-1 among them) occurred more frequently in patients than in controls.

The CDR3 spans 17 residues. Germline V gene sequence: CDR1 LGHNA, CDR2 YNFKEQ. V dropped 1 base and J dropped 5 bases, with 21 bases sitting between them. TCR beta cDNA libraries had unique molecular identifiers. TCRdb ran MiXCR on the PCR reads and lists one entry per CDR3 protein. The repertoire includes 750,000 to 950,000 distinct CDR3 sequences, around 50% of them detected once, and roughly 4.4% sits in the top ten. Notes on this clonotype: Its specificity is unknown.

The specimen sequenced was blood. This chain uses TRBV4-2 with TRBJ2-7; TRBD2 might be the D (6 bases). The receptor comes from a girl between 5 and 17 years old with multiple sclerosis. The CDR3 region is CASSQASRRGGGNEQYF. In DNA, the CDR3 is TGTGCCAGCAGCCAAGCGTCGAGGAGGGGAGGAGGGAACGAGCAGTACTTC.